A single T cell receptor (beta chain) is shown here with its context. Its antigen is still unknown. These data originate in a study of cytomegalovirus exposure and HLA in healthy donors. Regarding the study as a whole: Many donors carried some public TCRs, although rarity characterized most TCR sequences. Cytomegalovirus-associated TCR beta chains were listed, numbering roughly 150.

With V trimmed by 3 bases and J by 3 bases, 9 bases remained unmatched. Germline V gene data show CDR1 as SGHDT and CDR2 as YYEEEE. The CDR3 length is 15 residues. Amplification used 60 Vbeta primers and 13 Jbeta primers. Assay used: immunoSEQ multiplex PCR; TCRdb lists only in-frame clones, some missing. The top ten hold roughly 2.2% of the sample, which has approximately 90,000 clones, roughly 80% seen once. This receptor was identified in a man in his forties or fifties in good health and CMV-seronegative. The rearrangement links TRBV5-6 to TRBJ2-7; 7 nucleotides agree with TRBD2. The sequencing sample was made of PBMCs. The CDR3 nucleotides read TGTGCCAGCAGCTCTAAAAGCGGGAATTACTACGAGCAGTACTTC. This translates into CASSSKSGNYYEQYF.